The source of this T cell receptor beta chain is a study of T cells after yellow fever vaccination. Study outcomes and limitations: Clonotypes appearing in both CD4 and CD8 compartments existed, and their share was small. At approximately 95% for CD4 and 75% to 90% for CD8, most primary-vaccination clones showed up again after the booster.

Germline CDR1 and CDR2: MNHEY and SVGEGT. The CDR3 is made up of 12 amino acids. V was pared by 4 bases and J by 6 bases, with 10 bases between. Comments on this clonotype: Its antigen is as yet unknown.

Researchers made TCR cDNA using 5'RACE template switching, and this step added a universal primer site and UMIs. One entry per CDR3 protein, called by TCRdb with MiXCR from the 5' RACE reads. The profile shows some 390,000 distinct CDR3 sequences, around a sixth of them singletons. The sequence was obtained from a man younger than 35 who received the YFV17D yellow fever vaccine. The sample was PBMCs, taken before the yellow fever booster vaccination. The chain combines TRBV6-2 or TRBV6-3 with TRBJ2-7, with no clear D. The DNA of the CDR3 is TGTGCCAGCAGTTCCCTCATATCCGAGCAGTACGTC. Encoded protein: CASSSLISEQYV.